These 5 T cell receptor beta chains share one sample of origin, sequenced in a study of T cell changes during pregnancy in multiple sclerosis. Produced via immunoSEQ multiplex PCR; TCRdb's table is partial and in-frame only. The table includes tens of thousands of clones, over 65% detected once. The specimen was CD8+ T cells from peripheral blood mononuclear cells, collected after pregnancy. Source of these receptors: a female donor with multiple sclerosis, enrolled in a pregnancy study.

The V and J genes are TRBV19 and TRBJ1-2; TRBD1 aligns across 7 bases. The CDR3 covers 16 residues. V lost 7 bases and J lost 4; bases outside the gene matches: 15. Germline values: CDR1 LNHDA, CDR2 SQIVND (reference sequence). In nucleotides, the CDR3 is TGTGCCAGTAACTCAGCGCCGGGAGGGGGCTTCTATGGCTACACCTTC. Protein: CASNSAPGGGFYGYTF.

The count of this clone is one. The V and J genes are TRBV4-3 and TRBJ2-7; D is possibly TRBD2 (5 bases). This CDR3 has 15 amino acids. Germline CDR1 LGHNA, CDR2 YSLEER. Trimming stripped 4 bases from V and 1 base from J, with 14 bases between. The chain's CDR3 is CASSREEGGSYEQYF. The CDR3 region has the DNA TGCGCCAGCAGCCGAGAAGAGGGTGGGTCCTACGAGCAGTACTTC.

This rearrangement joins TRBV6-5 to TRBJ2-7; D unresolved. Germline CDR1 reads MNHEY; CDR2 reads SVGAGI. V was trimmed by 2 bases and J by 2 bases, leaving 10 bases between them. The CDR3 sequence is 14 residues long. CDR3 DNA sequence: TGTGCCAGCAGTTACCTGATAAAGCCCTACGAGCAGTACTTC. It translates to CASSYLIKPYEQYF.

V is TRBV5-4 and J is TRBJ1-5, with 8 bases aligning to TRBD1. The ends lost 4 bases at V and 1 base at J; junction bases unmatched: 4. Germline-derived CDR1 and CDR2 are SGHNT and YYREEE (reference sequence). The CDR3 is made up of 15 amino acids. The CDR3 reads CASSPGQGSNQPQHF. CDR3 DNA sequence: TGTGCCAGCAGCCCTGGACAGGGAAGCAATCAGCCCCAGCATTTT.

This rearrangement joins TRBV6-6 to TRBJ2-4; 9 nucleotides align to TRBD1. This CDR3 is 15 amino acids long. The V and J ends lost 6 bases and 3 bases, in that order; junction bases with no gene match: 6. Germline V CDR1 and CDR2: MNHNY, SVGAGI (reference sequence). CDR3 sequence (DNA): TGTGCCAGCAGCCCCCAGACAGGGGGCAAAAACATTCAGTACTTC. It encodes CASSPQTGGKNIQYF.